This T cell receptor (beta chain) was sequenced during a study of T cells in localized non-small cell lung cancer (dated by TCRdb to 2019 to 2021). Background on the whole study: T cell repertoires of 236 early-stage NSCLC patients were analyzed, with tumors being compared against uninvolved tumor-adjacent lungs. All 220 or so NSCLC patients in the cohort were treatment-naive and had localized lung tumors that were resected. The mean age of the NSCLC patients was under 70 years, with 130 or so men and about a hundred women.

At diagnosis, peripheral blood, uninvolved tumor-adjacent lung and tumor were collected and stored as a combination of fresh-frozen and FFPE material. For TCR repertoire profiling, the blood samples were analyzed as peripheral blood mononuclear cells. The immunoSEQ Assay was used to sequence TCR beta CDR3 regions from DNA. The study's own analysis went as follows. T cell density was computed as TCR beta template counts normalized to usable DNA estimated by amplifying housekeeping genes. The preseqR package was used to estimate richness by extrapolating to 400,000 templates for PBMC samples and to 120,000 templates for tissue samples. Clonality was calculated as one minus Pielou's evenness. Differential abundance testing on productive amino-acid clonotypes, with a minimum total count of 5 and an alpha of 0.1, was used to identify tissue-enriched TCRs. Repertoire overlap between compartments was quantified with the Jaccard Index and Morisita Overlap Index. GLIPH clustered TCR beta CDR3s with public tetramer-defined viral CDR3s; viral motifs required at least three viral sequences plus V-gene enrichment. What TCRdb holds here is the immuneACCESS table cut down to in-frame rearrangements. Part of the clones is not present; checked against another copy, under half of the missing clones reflect an unresolved V gene, and the others are unexplained. V and J calls and clone size are copied from that table; D and trimming were computed from the DNA. This sample comprises 70,000 to 95,000 clones, just over 90% of them detected only once. The ten most abundant clones make up approximately 4% of the sample.

Study-wide findings and limitations: The highest T cell clonality was observed in uninvolved tumor-adjacent lung, where clonality exceeded that of tumor, suggesting that antigenic responses were more focused in uninvolved tumor-adjacent lung. Multi-region tumor sequencing was not performed, so intratumor heterogeneity could not be excluded. Of the top 100 tumor clones, a median of roughly 56 were detected in paired uninvolved adjacent lung; about 28 were also among that lung's top 100. Higher T cell density in blood was associated with longer overall survival, whereas higher clonality in adjacent lung was associated with shorter survival. Since the design was exploratory, TCR variables were selected using unadjusted p-values with no false-discovery rate correction.

As to this clone: Its antigen target is currently unknown. One base away there is no much larger clone; base qualities are not given.

The CDR3 goes from the cysteine to the phenylalanine over 13 residues. The CDR3 DNA has 39 bases and is translated from base 1. Via the germline V gene (reference sequence), CDR1 is PRHDT and CDR2 FYEKMQ. Deletion took 11 bases off V and 5 bases off J, with a span of 18 bases between the germline ends. The sequence joins TRBV13 to TRBJ2-5; the D gene is possibly TRBD2, with 6 bases matching. The TCR was taken from a woman aged 35-75 years with stage II squamous cell lung carcinoma. The specimen comprised PBMCs, sampled before any cancer treatment. The CDR3 protein is CACGVQPGETQYF. The bases read TGTGCCTGCGGGGTTCAACCGGGGGAGACCCAGTACTTC.